The 25 T cell receptor beta chains given below trace back to one sample, sequenced in a study of molecular identifiers for immune sequencing clone quantification. TCRdb ran MiXCR on the PCR reads and lists one entry per CDR3 protein. The data show tens of thousands of distinct CDR3 sequences, roughly 21% seen once. Sequencing used naive CD8+ T cells from blood, with Jurkat cell RNA spiked in. Subset denoted: FACS-sorted CD8+CD4-CCR7+CD45RA+ naive T cells. The receptors were sampled from a human donor in good health. Some libraries in this study had Jurkat cell RNA spiked in.

This clonotype was detected many times. Written as DNA, the CDR3 is TGTGCCAGCAGCCCCGATAATTGGAGCGTTTTGGCGCAGTACTTC. It encodes CASSPDNWSVLAQYF. The chain is built from TRBV14 and TRBJ2-7; D gene ambiguous. CDR1 and CDR2 (germline): SGHDN, FVKESK. V dropped 4 bases and J dropped 9 bases, with 22 bases sitting between them. This CDR3 spans 15 amino acids.

On this clonotype itself: Given a much more abundant clone one base away, this may be a read error. The chain carries TRBV30 and TRBJ1-1; weak D call: TRBD1 (6 bases). CDR3 length: 15 residues. V was shortened by 0 bases and J by 6 bases, with 17 bases between the two germline ends. Germline values: CDR1 GTSNPN, CDR2 SVGIG (reference sequence). The CDR3 nucleotides are TGTGCCTGGAGTGTACGGCTGGGGGCTGACGCTGAAGCTTTCTTT. Amino acid sequence: CAWSVRLGADAEAFF. Looking up the rest from reference TRBV30 and TRBJ1-1 gives the full variable domain: SQTIHQWPATLVQPVGSPLSLECTVEGTSNPNLYWYRQAAGRGLQLLFYSVGIGQISSEVPQNLSASRPQDRQFILSSKKLLLSDSGFYLCAWSVRLGADAEAFFGQGTRLTVV.

This chain joins TRBV5-5 and TRBJ1-1; D is ambiguous. CDR3 size: 15 residues. Between the trimmed V and J ends, which lost 4 bases and 0 bases, there was a span of 13 bases. Per germline, CDR1 SGHKS and CDR2 YYEKEE (reference sequence). This CDR3 reads CASSPVEEMNTEAFF. CDR3 bases: TGTGCCAGCAGCCCCGTGGAGGAAATGAACACTGAAGCTTTCTTT.

Regarding this clonotype: The junction departs from germline at one end; a sequencing error may be responsible. The chain links TRBV7-9 to TRBJ1-1, with D possibly being TRBD1 (6 bases). The CDR3 is 15 amino acids. Germline lookup yields CDR1 SEHNR and CDR2 FQNEAQ (reference sequence). The CDR3 here is CAGSESGGAGTEAFF. DNA for the CDR3: TGTGCCGGCAGCGAGTCGGGGGGCGCGGGGACTGAAGCTTTCTTT.

There are many counts of this clonotype. This chain connects TRBV5-6 to TRBJ2-1, with TRBD1 identical over 7 bases. The trim removed 4 bases at V and 5 bases at J, leaving 9 bases unmatched. Germline-derived CDR1 and CDR2 are SGHDT and YYEEEE. The length of the CDR3 is 15 residues. CDR3 in amino acids: CASSPGTAANNEQFF. DNA of the CDR3: TGTGCCAGCAGCCCGGGGACAGCCGCAAACAATGAGCAGTTCTTC.

Many counts were recorded for this clonotype. This chain joins TRBV29-1 and TRBJ2-1; 7 nucleotides match TRBD1. The germline CDR1 and CDR2 sequences are SQVTM and ANQGSEA. Trimming cost V 7 bases and J 6 bases; bases outside gene matches: 21. The CDR3 consists of 17 residues. CDR3 in amino acids: CSAGRLETGRSPNEQFF. The CDR3 DNA reads as TGCAGCGCCGGCCGCCTTGAGACAGGGAGATCCCCCAATGAGCAGTTCTTC.

The sample holds many counts of this clonotype. V gene TRBV7-6 combines with J gene TRBJ2-7, with 9 bases lining up with TRBD1. V was clipped by 5 bases and J by 0 bases; unmatched bases: 5. This CDR3 is built from 15 residues. Per the germline V gene, CDR1 is SGHVS and CDR2 is FNYEAQ. The CDR3 DNA follows: TGTGCCAGCAGCCCACAGGGGGCCGTCTCCTACGAGCAGTACTTC. It is translated as CASSPQGAVSYEQYF.

A word on this clonotype: A clone one base away is much larger, so this may be a read error. This chain links TRBV5-1 with TRBJ1-5; 8 nucleotides line up with TRBD1. The CDR3 sequence is 16 residues long. Germline trimming cut 4 bases from V and 5 bases from J; bases unmatched to any gene: 11. Per germline, CDR1 SGHRS and CDR2 YFSETQ. Here the CDR3 reads CASSMGDRGGDQPQHF. CDR3 in DNA: TGCGCCAGCAGCATGGGTGACAGGGGAGGGGATCAGCCCCAGCATTTT.

Regarding this clonotype: One base away lies a much larger clone, so this may be a sequencing read error. This rearrangement joins TRBV4-3 to TRBJ2-7; 11 nucleotides align to TRBD1. The V gene's germline CDR1 is LGHNA and CDR2 YSLEER. This CDR3 has 15 residues. The CDR3 sequence: CASSQDRTGGYEQCF. Here the CDR3 DNA reads TGCGCCAGCAGCCAAGATCGGACAGGGGGCTACGAGCAGTGCTTC.

In the case of this clonotype: This may be a read error: a much more frequent sequence differs by one nucleotide. The V and J genes are TRBV21-1 and TRBJ1-2. TRBV21-1 is a known pseudogene. CDR3 length: 12 amino acids. The CDR3 region is CASSRSALHYTF. The DNA for the CDR3 is TGTGCCAGCAGCAGGTCAGCCCTCCACTACACCTTC.

The table lists this clonotype with many counts. V usage is TRBV12-3 or TRBV12-4 and J usage is TRBJ2-3; D perhaps matches TRBD1 (5 bases). Trimming left V 6 bases short and J 6 bases short, with 10 bases between. The CDR3 totals 12 residues. CDR3 region: CASSPKGDTQYF. The CDR3 DNA sequence: TGTGCCAGCAGCCCGAAGGGGGATACGCAGTATTTT.

This clonotype was found many times. The chain employs TRBV6-2 or TRBV6-3 and TRBJ1-1; no definite D call. In germline, CDR1 is MNHEY, CDR2 SVGEGT. V was pared by 5 bases and J by 0 bases, with 10 bases between. The CDR3 is 14 residues long. In nucleotides, the CDR3 is TGTGCCAGCAGTAACGCACGGCTGAACACTGAAGCTTTCTTT. This sequence encodes CASSNARLNTEAFF.

The chain joins TRBV3-1 to TRBJ2-2; D gene ambiguous. Germline CDR1 LGHDT, CDR2 YNNKEL (reference sequence). There are 16 residues in the CDR3. The V and J ends lost 1 base and 6 bases respectively, with 15 bases between them. CDR3 bases: TGTGCCAGCAGCCAAGTGGCAGACGTTTCTTCCGGGGAGCTGTTTTTT. It codes for CASSQVADVSSGELFF.

Ten or more counts support this clonotype. V and J are TRBV14 and TRBJ2-1, with D perhaps TRBD2 (6 bases). Germline V gene lookup returns CDR1 SGHDN and CDR2 FVKESK. V was shortened by 5 bases and J by 7 bases, with 21 bases between the two germline ends. This CDR3 is built from 16 residues. CDR3 in amino acids: CASSYPLGGDINEQFF. In DNA, the CDR3 is TGTGCCAGCAGCTACCCGCTGGGCGGGGATATTAATGAGCAGTTCTTC.

This clonotype was counted ten times or more. The gene calls are TRBV5-1 and TRBJ2-7; 10 bases are a match to TRBD2. V shed 4 bases, J shed 5 bases, and the junction held 6 bases outside the gene matches. The germline V gene encodes CDR1 SGHRS and CDR2 YFSETQ. The CDR3 is 14 residues long. The CDR3 region has the DNA TGCGCCAGCAGCCCAGCGGGGGGGCAAGACGAGCAGTACTTC. Its translation: CASSPAGGQDEQYF.

Notes on this clonotype: This may stem from a read error, because a much larger clone lies one nucleotide away. The chain has TRBV6-1 and TRBJ2-7; D possibly corresponds to TRBD1 (5 bases). In germline, CDR1 is MNHNS, CDR2 SASEGT. The CDR3 has 11 residues. CDR3 sequence (DNA): TGTGCCAGCAGTGCAGGGAACGAGCGGTACTTC. As protein: CASSAGNERYF.

This clonotype was seen a handful of times. The chain has TRBV2 and TRBJ2-7; 12 bases align to TRBD1. This CDR3 spans 15 amino acids. The germline gives CDR1 SNHLY, CDR2 FYNNEI. V gave up 3 bases and J gave up 6 bases; unmatched junction bases: 6. The CDR3 reads CASSDWGQGAGEQYF. In DNA form, the CDR3 reads TGTGCCAGCAGTGACTGGGGACAGGGGGCTGGCGAGCAGTACTTC.

Note on this clonotype: At one boundary the junction diverges from the germline segment, which might be a read error. This rearrangement joins TRBV9 to TRBJ2-1, with D perhaps TRBD1 (7 bases). Germline loops: CDR1 SGDLS, CDR2 YYNGEE. This CDR3 has 17 amino acids. The CDR3 reads CASGVGGGVLYNNEQFF. Here the CDR3 DNA reads TGTGCCAGCGGCGTAGGGGGCGGGGTTCTCTACAACAATGAGCAGTTCTTC.

This clonotype was seen many times. This rearrangement joins TRBV28 to TRBJ2-7, with 7 bases identical to TRBD2. CDR3 length equals 15 residues. CDR1 MDHEN and CDR2 SYDVKM come from the germline V gene. V dropped 2 bases and J dropped 2; count of bases not matched to a gene: 6. This CDR3 reads CASSLMAGLAYEQYF. The CDR3 nucleotides read TGTGCCAGCAGTTTAATGGCCGGACTAGCCTACGAGCAGTACTTC.

This clonotype came up many times. The gene calls are TRBV30 and TRBJ2-3; D not resolved. This CDR3 is built from 14 residues. Germline CDR1 and CDR2: GTSNPN and SVGIG (reference sequence). Trimming took off 7 bases at V and 2 bases at J, with 16 bases between the two ends. As DNA, the CDR3 is TGTGCCTCCTTCTTACTGGGAACCACAGATACGCAGTATTTT. Its protein is CASFLLGTTDTQYF.

This clonotype was observed at least ten times. This CDR3 reads CASSFSGGRTDTQYF. As DNA, the CDR3 is TGTGCCAGCAGTTTCTCGGGAGGCCGCACAGATACGCAGTATTTT. V and J are TRBV28 and TRBJ2-3; 7 bases line up with TRBD2. This CDR3 contains 15 residues. Germline-derived CDR1 and CDR2 are MDHEN and SYDVKM. V gave up 3 bases and J gave up 1 base; unmatched junction bases: 4.

About this clonotype itself: A much larger clone lies one base from this, so it may be a read error. The J gene is TRBJ1-1, the V gene TRBV7-9, with 7 bases matching TRBD1. The CDR3 extends over 17 amino acids. Germline assignment: CDR1 SEHNR and CDR2 FQNEAQ (reference sequence). The CDR3 coding sequence is TGTGCCGGCAGCCCCCCCCCAAGGGGGCCGCCGAACACTGAAGCTTTCTTT. This gives the protein CAGSPPPRGPPNTEAFF.

The chain has TRBV4-3 and TRBJ2-1, with D perhaps TRBD1 (5 bases). Germline CDR1 is LGHNA and CDR2 is YSLEER. Trimming left V 3 bases short and J 12 bases short, with 9 bases between. The CDR3 totals 11 residues. CDR3 bases: TGCGCCAGCAGCCATCAGGGCTTGCAGTTCTTC. Protein sequence: CASSHQGLQFF.

This chain connects TRBV19 to TRBJ1-1; D not certain. The CDR3 is 12 amino acids. Trimming pared 1 base from V and 5 bases from J, leaving 5 bases between. Germline V gives CDR1 LNHDA, CDR2 SQIVND (reference sequence). CDR3 bases: TGTGCCAGTAGTATAGGTCGAACTGAAGCTTTCTTT. As protein: CASSIGRTEAFF.

This clonotype was seen at least ten times. V gene TRBV5-1 combines with J gene TRBJ2-1; D gene unclear. With 5 bases removed from V and 0 bases from J, the gap between germline ends came to 12 bases. Germline CDR1 is SGHRS and CDR2 is YFSETQ. The CDR3 has 15 residues. The CDR3 sequence: CASRSDFSSYNEQFF. The DNA of the CDR3 is TGCGCCAGCAGGTCCGATTTTAGCTCCTACAATGAGCAGTTCTTC. Combining the CDR3 with reference TRBV5-1 and TRBJ2-1 gives the whole variable domain KAGVTQTPRYLIKTRGQQVTLSCSPISGHRSVSWYQQTPGQGLQFLFEYFSETQRNKGNFPGRFSGRQFSNSRSEMNVSTLELGDSALYLCASRSDFSSYNEQFFGPGTRLTVL.